Listed below are T cell receptor beta chains from one sample, sequenced in a study of cytomegalovirus exposure and HLA in healthy donors. Sequencing was performed with immunoSEQ multiplex PCR; in TCRdb, only in-frame clones are kept and a portion is missing. The table includes roughly 120,000 clones, about three quarters detected once. The sample comprised PBMCs. These receptors all stem from a woman in her thirties in good health and CMV-seronegative. Both conserved end residues are part of each CDR3. The D gene is left open where the match is weak. For some rows the clone size is stated as once, few or many, or as a class when expanded; others skip it.

>TRBJ1-2|14|NA|TRBV4-1|NA
CASSQETSQRGYTF
TGCGCCAGCAGCCAAGAAACTTCTCAGCGAGGCTACACCTTC
>TRBJ2-2|15|TRBD2|TRBV29-1|NA
CSVGTSGGYTGELFF
TGCAGCGTTGGAACTAGCGGGGGCTACACCGGGGAGCTGTTTTTT
>TRBJ1-1|14|NA|TRBV15|NA
CATSTALYQGEAFF
TGTGCCACCAGCACGGCCCTTTACCAGGGGGAAGCTTTCTTT
>TRBJ2-5|13|NA|TRBV19|NA
CASSLQPGETQYF
TGTGCCAGTAGTTTGCAGCCGGGAGAGACCCAGTACTTC
>TRBJ2-1|12|NA|TRBV4-1|NA
CASSHASQGQFF
TGCGCCAGCAGCCACGCCTCTCAGGGGCAGTTCTTC
>TRBJ1-5|13|NA|TRBV27|NA
CASSYDRYWPQHF
TGTGCCAGCAGTTACGACAGGTACTGGCCCCAGCATTTT
>TRBJ1-2|14|NA|TRBV5-6|NA
CASSPQGLEYGYTF
TGTGCCAGCAGCCCCCAGGGGCTGGAATATGGCTACACCTTC
>TRBJ2-5|15|TRBD1|TRBV7-2|NA
CASSLFHRGQETQYF
TGTGCCAGCAGCTTATTTCACAGGGGGCAAGAGACCCAGTACTTC
>TRBJ2-4|14|TRBD2|TRBV14|NA
CASSLAGLAGIQYF
TGTGCCAGCAGCCTAGCGGGACTAGCCGGTATTCAGTACTTC
>TRBJ1-5|15|NA|TRBV6-1|NA
CASSQAPNSNQPQHF
TGTGCCAGCAGCCAGGCCCCTAATAGCAATCAGCCCCAGCATTTT
>TRBJ1-1|14|NA|TRBV7-9|NA
CASSLAEGTAEAFF
TGTGCCAGCAGCTTAGCGGAGGGGACCGCTGAAGCTTTCTTT
>TRBJ2-3|13|NA|TRBV6-5|NA
CASSYIFSDTQYF
TGTGCCAGCAGTTACATCTTCTCGGATACGCAGTATTTT
>TRBJ2-3|15|NA|TRBV9|NA
CASSDYGTSTDTQYF
TGTGCCAGCAGTGACTACGGGACTAGCACAGATACGCAGTATTTT
>TRBJ1-5|15|NA|TRBV6-1|NA
CASSENLGGNQPQHF
TGTGCCAGCAGTGAAAATCTCGGGGGTAATCAGCCCCAGCATTTT
>TRBJ2-5|16|NA|TRBV28|NA
CASSLVTGGGRETQYF
TGTGCCAGCAGTTTAGTGACAGGCGGGGGTAGGGAGACCCAGTACTTC
>TRBJ2-1|15|NA|TRBV5-1|NA
CASSSRALGGNEQFF
TGCGCCAGCAGCTCCCGGGCTCTGGGCGGGAATGAGCAGTTCTTC
>TRBJ2-1|15|TRBD1|TRBV13|NA
CASSPRDRDLHKQFF
TGTGCCAGCAGCCCCCGGGACAGGGATCTCCATAAGCAGTTCTTC
>TRBJ1-5|15|NA|TRBV27|NA
CASSRGAGPYQPQHF
TGTGCCAGCAGTCGGGGGGCTGGACCCTATCAGCCCCAGCATTTT
>TRBJ2-7|14|TRBD1|TRBV2|NA
CASRAGQGPYEQYF
TGTGCCAGCAGGGCGGGACAGGGACCCTACGAGCAGTACTTC
>TRBJ1-2|15|NA|TRBV4-3|few
CASSQAAGANYGYTF
TGCGCCAGCAGCCAGGCCGCGGGGGCCAACTATGGCTACACCTTC
>TRBJ1-1|15|TRBD1|TRBV18|NA
CASSPSGTGSPEAFF
TGTGCCAGCTCACCCTCCGGGACAGGGAGCCCTGAAGCTTTCTTT
>TRBJ2-1|13|TRBD1|TRBV10-3|NA
CAIGTGGTNEQFF
TGTGCCATCGGGACAGGGGGTACGAATGAGCAGTTCTTC